These 10 T cell receptor beta chains came from one sample sequenced in a study of CD8 T cells in ankylosing spondylitis. Findings and caveats of the study: Seemingly distinctive of ankylosing spondylitis blood was a TCR beta motif formed by eight highly homologous variants.

Via MiXCR, TCRdb re-called the 5' RACE reads, giving one row per CDR3 protein. The sample lists 700,000 to 1,000,000 distinct CDR3 sequences, 10% to 15% occurring once. No antigen has been assigned to these receptors. Sequenced input: blood, either unsorted or a sorted T cell fraction (not recorded which). Source of these receptors: a male donor with ankylosing spondylitis.

The chain recombines TRBV20-1 with TRBJ2-7; tentatively, D is TRBD1 or TRBD2 (6 bases each). The CDR3 extends over 14 amino acids. Germline loops: CDR1 DFQATT, CDR2 SNEGSKA (reference sequence). V was clipped by 5 bases and J by 5 bases, with 19 bases between them. The CDR3 region has the DNA TGCAGTGCTTTAGTCCGGGGGCGCTGGGACGAGCAGTACTTC. Residues: CSALVRGRWDEQYF.

This clonotype turned up a few times. The J gene is TRBJ2-2, the V gene TRBV11-2; TRBD2 agrees at 13 bases. The germline CDR1 and CDR2 sequences are SGHAT and FQNNGV. J lost 3 bases, V lost 1 base, and 5 bases had no gene match. CDR3 length: 18 amino acids. The CDR3 spells CASSLGLAGGHDTGELFF. The CDR3 nucleotides read TGTGCCAGCAGCTTAGGACTAGCGGGGGGTCATGACACCGGGGAGCTGTTTTTT.

This clonotype appeared a few times. J is TRBJ2-1 and V is TRBV29-1, with D perhaps matching TRBD1 (6 bases). The CDR3 extends over 14 amino acids. Per the germline V gene, CDR1 is SQVTM and CDR2 is ANQGSEA. V lost 1 base and J 1 base, leaving 8 bases between the germline ends. The CDR3: CSVEGGQSYNEQFF. CDR3 bases: TGCAGCGTTGAAGGGGGGCAATCCTACAATGAGCAGTTCTTC.

The sample holds a few counts of this clonotype. The rearrangement links TRBV4-3 to TRBJ1-1, with D possibly matching TRBD1 (5 bases). Per germline, CDR1 LGHNA and CDR2 YSLEER. V lost 0 bases and J 1 base, leaving 9 bases between the germline ends. The CDR3 runs to 15 residues. In nucleotides, the CDR3 is TGCGCCAGCAGCCAAGATGGGGGTGGGAACACTGAAGCTTTCTTT. Residues: CASSQDGGGNTEAFF.

This clonotype came up a few times. The chain combines TRBV10-3 with TRBJ2-5; 7 bases match TRBD1. The germline CDR1 and CDR2 sequences are ENHRY and SYGVKD. The CDR3 is made up of 13 amino acids. J was trimmed by 4 bases and V by 10 bases; bases with no gene match: 9. As DNA, the CDR3 is TGTGCCACCAGCGTCGACAGGGTAGAGACCCAGTACTTC. It yields the protein CATSVDRVETQYF.

The rearrangement joins TRBV4-3 to TRBJ1-1; 9 bases match TRBD1. The germline V gene encodes CDR1 LGHNA and CDR2 YSLEER. The V segment lost 4 bases and the J segment 3 bases; nucleotides outside the gene matches: 6. The CDR3 length is 15 residues. In nucleotides, the CDR3 is TGCGCCAGCAGCCCCAGCTGGACAGGGGACACTGAAGCTTTCTTT. It encodes CASSPSWTGDTEAFF.

This chain joins TRBV5-1 and TRBJ1-1; D gene unclear. Germline V gene lookup returns CDR1 SGHRS and CDR2 YFSETQ. The CDR3 loop spans 16 amino acids. V shed 2 bases and J shed 2 bases, with 16 bases lying between them. In DNA form, the CDR3 reads TGCGCCAGCAGCTTATTTAGATTGGACGAAAACACTGAAGCTTTCTTT. It yields the protein CASSLFRLDENTEAFF.

There are a few counts of this clonotype. The chain couples TRBV4-3 to TRBJ2-1, with D unclear. V lost 0 bases and J lost 9, with 15 bases in between. From germline, CDR1 is LGHNA and CDR2 YSLEER. This CDR3 region has 15 residues. CDR3 sequence (DNA): TGCGCCAGCAGCCAAGATTTCCCCTCCCGGCCTGAGCAGTTCTTC. Its protein product is CASSQDFPSRPEQFF.

There are a few counts of this clonotype. The chain uses TRBV7-9 and TRBJ2-7, with 9 bases aligning to TRBD1. CDR1 and CDR2 from the germline V gene are SEHNR and FQNEAQ (reference sequence). The CDR3 consists of 14 residues. Trimming cost V 5 bases and J 4 bases; bases outside gene matches: 6. The CDR3 DNA reads TGTGCCAGCAGCCGTTCCGGGACAGGGTACGAGCAGTACTTC. This translates into CASSRSGTGYEQYF.

This clonotype was observed a few times. The J gene is TRBJ2-2, the V gene TRBV11-2; D is ambiguous. Germline V CDR1 and CDR2: SGHAT, FQNNGV. This CDR3 spans 14 amino acids. V gave up 3 bases and J gave up 5 bases, with 10 bases separating them. The CDR3, as DNA: TGTGCCAGCAGCTTCGGTCACGGGACCGGGGAGCTGTTTTTT. It yields the protein CASSFGHGTGELFF.